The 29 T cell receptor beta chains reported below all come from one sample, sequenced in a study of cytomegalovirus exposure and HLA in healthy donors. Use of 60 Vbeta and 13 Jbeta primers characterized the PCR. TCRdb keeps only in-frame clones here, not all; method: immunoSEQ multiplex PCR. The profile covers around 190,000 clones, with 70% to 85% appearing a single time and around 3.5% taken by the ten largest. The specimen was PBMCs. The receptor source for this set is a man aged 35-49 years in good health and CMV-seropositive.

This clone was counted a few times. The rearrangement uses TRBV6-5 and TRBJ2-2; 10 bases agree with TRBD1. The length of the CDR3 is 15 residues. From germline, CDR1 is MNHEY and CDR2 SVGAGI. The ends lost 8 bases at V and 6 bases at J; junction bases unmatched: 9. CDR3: CASRRTGGLSGELFF. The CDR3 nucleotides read TGTGCCAGCCGACGGACAGGGGGATTGTCCGGGGAGCTGTTTTTT.

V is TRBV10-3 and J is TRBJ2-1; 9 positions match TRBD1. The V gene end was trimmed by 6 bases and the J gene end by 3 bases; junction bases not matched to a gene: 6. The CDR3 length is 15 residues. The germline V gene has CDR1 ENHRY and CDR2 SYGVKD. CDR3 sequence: CAIRYSGQGYNEQFF. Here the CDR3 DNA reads TGTGCCATCAGGTACTCGGGACAGGGCTACAATGAGCAGTTCTTC.

The CDR3 nucleotides read TGCGCCAGCAGCTTTTCCTACTACGGGGGGAGCACAGATACGCAGTATTTT. Translated: CASSFSYYGGSTDTQYF. The chain recombines TRBV5-1 with TRBJ2-3, with 7 bases lining up with TRBD2. This CDR3 has 17 residues. Germline V gene sequence: CDR1 SGHRS, CDR2 YFSETQ. The junction had 9 bases not matched to a gene; V was cut back by 2 bases and J by 0 bases. Combining the CDR3 with reference TRBV5-1 and TRBJ2-3 gives the whole variable domain KAGVTQTPRYLIKTRGQQVTLSCSPISGHRSVSWYQQTPGQGLQFLFEYFSETQRNKGNFPGRFSGRQFSNSRSEMNVSTLELGDSALYLCASSFSYYGGSTDTQYFGPGTRLTVL.

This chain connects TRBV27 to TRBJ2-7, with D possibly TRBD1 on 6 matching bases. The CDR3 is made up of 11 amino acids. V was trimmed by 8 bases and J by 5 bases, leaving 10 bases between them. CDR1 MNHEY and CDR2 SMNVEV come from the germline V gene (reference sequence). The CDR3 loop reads CASWGRHEQYF. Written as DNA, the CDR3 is TGTGCCAGCTGGGGGCGACACGAGCAGTACTTC.

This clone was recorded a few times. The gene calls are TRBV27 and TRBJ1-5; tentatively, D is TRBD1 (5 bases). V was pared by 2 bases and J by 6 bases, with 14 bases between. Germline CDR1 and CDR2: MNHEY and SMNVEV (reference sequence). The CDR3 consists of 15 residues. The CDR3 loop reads CASSLTPTTGQPQHF. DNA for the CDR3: TGTGCCAGCAGTTTAACCCCAACAACAGGTCAGCCCCAGCATTTT.

The CDR3 DNA follows: TGTGCCAGCAGATCTCAAGGGACAGACTTCTATGGCTACACCTTC. This sequence encodes CASRSQGTDFYGYTF. The V and J genes are TRBV6-5 and TRBJ1-2; 7 bases are a match to TRBD1. Trimming cost V 6 bases and J 4 bases; bases outside gene matches: 11. This CDR3 spans 15 amino acids. Germline V gene sequence: CDR1 MNHEY, CDR2 SVGAGI.

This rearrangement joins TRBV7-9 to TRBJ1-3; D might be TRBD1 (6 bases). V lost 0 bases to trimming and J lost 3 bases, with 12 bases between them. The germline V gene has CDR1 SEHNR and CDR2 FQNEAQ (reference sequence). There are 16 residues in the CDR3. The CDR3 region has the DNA TGTGCCAGCAGCTTAGCGGGGGGGCGAAGTGGAAACACCATATATTTT. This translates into CASSLAGGRSGNTIYF.

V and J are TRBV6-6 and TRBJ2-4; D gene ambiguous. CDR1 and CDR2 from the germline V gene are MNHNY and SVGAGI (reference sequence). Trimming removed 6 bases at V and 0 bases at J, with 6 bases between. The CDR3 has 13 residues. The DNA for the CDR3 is TGTGCCAGCAGCAGTATAGCCAAAAACATTCAGTACTTC. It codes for CASSSIAKNIQYF.

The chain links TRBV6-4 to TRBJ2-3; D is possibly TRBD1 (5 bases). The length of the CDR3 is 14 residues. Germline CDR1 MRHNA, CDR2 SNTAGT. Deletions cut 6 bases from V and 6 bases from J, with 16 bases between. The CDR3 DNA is TGTGCCAGCAGGCAAGGGGTAGCCGCCGATACGCAGTATTTT. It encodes CASRQGVAADTQYF.

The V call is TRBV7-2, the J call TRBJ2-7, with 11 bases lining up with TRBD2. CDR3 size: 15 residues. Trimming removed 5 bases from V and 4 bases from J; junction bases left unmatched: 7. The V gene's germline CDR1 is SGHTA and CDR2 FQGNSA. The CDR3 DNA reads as TGTGCCAGCAGCCGCACTAGCGGGAGAGGATACGAGCAGTACTTC. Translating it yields CASSRTSGRGYEQYF.

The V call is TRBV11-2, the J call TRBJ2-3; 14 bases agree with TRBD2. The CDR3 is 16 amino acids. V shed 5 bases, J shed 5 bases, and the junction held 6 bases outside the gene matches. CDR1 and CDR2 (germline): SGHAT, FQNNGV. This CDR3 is CASSNRLAGGIDTQYF. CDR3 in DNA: TGTGCCAGCAGCAACAGACTAGCGGGGGGGATAGATACGCAGTATTTT.

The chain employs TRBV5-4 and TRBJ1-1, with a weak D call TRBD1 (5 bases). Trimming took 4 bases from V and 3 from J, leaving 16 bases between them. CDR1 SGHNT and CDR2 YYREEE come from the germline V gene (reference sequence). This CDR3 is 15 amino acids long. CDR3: CASSPPGGRDTEAFF. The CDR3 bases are TGTGCCAGCAGCCCTCCGGGGGGTCGGGACACTGAAGCTTTCTTT.

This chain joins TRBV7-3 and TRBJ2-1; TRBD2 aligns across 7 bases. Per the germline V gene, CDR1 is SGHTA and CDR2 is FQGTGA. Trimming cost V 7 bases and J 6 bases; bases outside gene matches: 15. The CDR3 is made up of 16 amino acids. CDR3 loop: CASIKRGRGRANEQFF. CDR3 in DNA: TGTGCCAGCATCAAACGGGGGAGGGGTAGGGCCAATGAGCAGTTCTTC.

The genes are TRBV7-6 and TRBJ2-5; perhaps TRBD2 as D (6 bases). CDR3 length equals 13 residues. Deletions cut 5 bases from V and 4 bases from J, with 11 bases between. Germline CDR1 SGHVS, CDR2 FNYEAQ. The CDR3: CASSRPRGETQYF. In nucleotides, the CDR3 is TGTGCCAGCAGCCGCCCGCGGGGAGAGACCCAGTACTTC. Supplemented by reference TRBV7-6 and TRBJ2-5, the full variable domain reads GAGVSQSPRYKVTKRGQDVALRCDPISGHVSLYWYRQALGQGPEFLTYFNYEAQQDKSGLPNDRFSAERPEGSISTLTIQRTEQRDSAMYRCASSRPRGETQYFGPGTRLLVL.

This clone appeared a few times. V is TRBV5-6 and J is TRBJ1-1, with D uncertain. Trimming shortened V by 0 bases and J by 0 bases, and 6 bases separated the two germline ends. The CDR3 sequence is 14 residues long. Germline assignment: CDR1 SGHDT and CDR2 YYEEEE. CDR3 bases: TGTGCCAGCAGCTTGGGCCCAGTGAACACTGAAGCTTTCTTT. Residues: CASSLGPVNTEAFF.

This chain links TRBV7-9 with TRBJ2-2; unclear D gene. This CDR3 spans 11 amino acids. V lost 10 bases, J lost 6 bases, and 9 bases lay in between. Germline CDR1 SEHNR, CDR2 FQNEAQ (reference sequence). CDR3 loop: CATPLSGELFF. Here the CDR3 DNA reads TGTGCCACCCCCCTCTCCGGGGAGCTGTTTTTT.

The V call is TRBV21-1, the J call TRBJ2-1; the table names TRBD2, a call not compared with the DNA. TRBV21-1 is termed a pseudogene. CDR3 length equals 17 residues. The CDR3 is CASSQTRREASYNEQFF. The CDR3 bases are TGTGCCAGCAGCCAAACGCGGCGGGAGGCGTCCTACAATGAGCAGTTCTTC.

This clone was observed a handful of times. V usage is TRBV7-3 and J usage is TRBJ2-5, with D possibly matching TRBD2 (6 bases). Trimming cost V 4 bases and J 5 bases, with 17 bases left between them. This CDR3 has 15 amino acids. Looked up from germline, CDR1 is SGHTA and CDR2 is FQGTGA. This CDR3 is CASSSRGDPRETQYF. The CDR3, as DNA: TGTGCCAGCAGCTCGCGCGGGGACCCCAGGGAGACCCAGTACTTC. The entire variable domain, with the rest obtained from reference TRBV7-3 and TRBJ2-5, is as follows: GAGVSQTPSNKVTEKGKYVELRCDPISGHTALYWYRQSLGQGPEFLIYFQGTGAADDSGLPNDRFFAVRPEGSVSTLKIQRTERGDSAVYLCASSSRGDPRETQYFGPGTRLLVL.

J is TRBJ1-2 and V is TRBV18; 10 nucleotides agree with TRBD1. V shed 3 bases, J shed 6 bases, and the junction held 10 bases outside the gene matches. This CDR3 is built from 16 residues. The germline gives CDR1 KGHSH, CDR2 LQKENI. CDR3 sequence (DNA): TGTGCCAGCTCACCTGACAGCCGGACAGGGGGGAATGGCTACACCTTC. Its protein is CASSPDSRTGGNGYTF. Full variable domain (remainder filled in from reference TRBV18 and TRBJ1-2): NAGVMQNPRHLVRRRGQEARLRCSPMKGHSHVYWYRQLPEEGLKFMVYLQKENIIDESGMPKERFSAEFPKEGPSILRIQQVVRGDSAAYFCASSPDSRTGGNGYTFGSGTRLTVV.

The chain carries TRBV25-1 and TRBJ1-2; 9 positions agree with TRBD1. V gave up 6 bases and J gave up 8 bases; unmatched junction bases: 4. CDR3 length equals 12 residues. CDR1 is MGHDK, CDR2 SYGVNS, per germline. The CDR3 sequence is CASSLTGGGYTF. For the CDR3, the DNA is TGTGCCAGCAGCCTAACAGGGGGCGGCTACACCTTC.

The chain's CDR3 is CASSNVGTGGYTNEKLFF. CDR3 coding DNA: TGTGCCAGCAGCAACGTTGGGACAGGGGGCTATACTAATGAAAAACTGTTTTTT. The V gene is TRBV7-9, the J gene TRBJ1-4; 12 bases agree with TRBD1. Germline-derived CDR1 and CDR2 are SEHNR and FQNEAQ (reference sequence). The CDR3 loop spans 18 amino acids. Losses at the gene ends were 5 bases for V and 2 bases for J; bases not matched to a gene: 9.

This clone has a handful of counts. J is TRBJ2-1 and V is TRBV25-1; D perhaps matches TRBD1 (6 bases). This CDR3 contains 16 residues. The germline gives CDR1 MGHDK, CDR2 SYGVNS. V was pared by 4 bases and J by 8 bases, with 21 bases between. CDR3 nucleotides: TGTGCCAGCAGTGGAGGGCCAATAGGGGGTTTGGATGAGCAGTTCTTC. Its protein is CASSGGPIGGLDEQFF.

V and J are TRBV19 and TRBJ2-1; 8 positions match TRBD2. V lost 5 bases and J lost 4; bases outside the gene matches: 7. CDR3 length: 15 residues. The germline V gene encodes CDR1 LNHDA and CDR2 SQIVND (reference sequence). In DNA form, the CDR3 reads TGTGCCAGTAGTCCAACTAGCGGTAATTACAATGAGCAGTTCTTC. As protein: CASSPTSGNYNEQFF. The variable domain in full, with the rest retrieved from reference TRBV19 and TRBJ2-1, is DGGITQSPKYLFRKEGQNVTLSCEQNLNHDAMYWYRQDPGQGLRLIYYSQIVNDFQKGDIAEGYSVSREKKESFPLTVTSAQKNPTAFYLCASSPTSGNYNEQFFGPGTRLTVL.

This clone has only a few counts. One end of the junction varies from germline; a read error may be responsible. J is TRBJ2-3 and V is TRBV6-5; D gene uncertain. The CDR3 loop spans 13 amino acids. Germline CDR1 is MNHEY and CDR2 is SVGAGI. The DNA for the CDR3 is TGTGCCAGCAGTGACTCGACTACAGATACGCAGTATTTT. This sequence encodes CASSDSTTDTQYF.

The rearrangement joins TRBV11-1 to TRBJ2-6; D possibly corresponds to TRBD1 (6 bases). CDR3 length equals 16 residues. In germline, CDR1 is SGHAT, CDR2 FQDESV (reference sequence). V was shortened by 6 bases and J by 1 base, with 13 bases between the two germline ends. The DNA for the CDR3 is TGTGCCAGCAGTCCGGGACAACCGTCTGGGGCCAACGTCCTGACTTTC. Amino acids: CASSPGQPSGANVLTF.

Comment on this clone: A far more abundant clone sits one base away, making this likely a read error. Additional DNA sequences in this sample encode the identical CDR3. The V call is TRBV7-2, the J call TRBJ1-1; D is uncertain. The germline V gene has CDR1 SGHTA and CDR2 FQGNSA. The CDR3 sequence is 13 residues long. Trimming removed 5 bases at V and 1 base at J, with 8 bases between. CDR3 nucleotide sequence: TGTGCCAGCAGCCCGACGGGGAACACTGAAGCTTTCTTT. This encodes CASSPTGNTEAFF.

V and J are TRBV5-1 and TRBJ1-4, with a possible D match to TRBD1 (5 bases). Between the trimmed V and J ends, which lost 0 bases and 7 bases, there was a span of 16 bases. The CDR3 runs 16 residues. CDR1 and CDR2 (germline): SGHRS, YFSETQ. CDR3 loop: CASSLAGTSSGEKLFF. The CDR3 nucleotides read TGCGCCAGCAGCTTGGCCGGGACTTCCTCTGGTGAAAAACTGTTTTTT.

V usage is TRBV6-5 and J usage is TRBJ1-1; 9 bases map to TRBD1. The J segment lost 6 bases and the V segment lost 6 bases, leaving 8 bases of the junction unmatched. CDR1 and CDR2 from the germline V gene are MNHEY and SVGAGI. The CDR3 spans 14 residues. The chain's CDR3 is CASSRDRDLPEAFF. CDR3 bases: TGTGCCAGCAGCCGGGACAGGGATCTCCCTGAAGCTTTCTTT.

For the CDR3, the DNA is TGTGCCAGCTCACCGACTGGTCTAGCCGACGAGCAGTACTTC. Translation: CASSPTGLADEQYF. The rearrangement links TRBV18 to TRBJ2-7, with D maybe TRBD2 (5 bases). Trimming shortened V by 3 bases and J by 5 bases, and 14 bases separated the two germline ends. Germline values: CDR1 KGHSH, CDR2 LQKENI. The CDR3 is 14 residues long.